This T cell receptor beta chain came from a study of shared clonotypes between healthy human individuals. Study information: Per donor, three plates held CD4 naive cells, three held CD4 memory, two held CD8 naive and one held CD8 memory.

A note on this clone: No antigen is known for it.

Broader study findings: Represented diversity, genetic and exposure-history alike, was limited by few donors.

Some clones are missing from TCRdb's copy, which holds only in-frame ones; the method was immunoSEQ multiplex PCR. The sample shows around 1,900,000 clones, approximately 92% of them seen only once. CD8 cells regarded as naive lacked CD45RO, were positively chosen for CCR7, and omitted terminally differentiated effector memory CD45RA+ cells. The sequence was obtained from a man aged 18 to 30 in good health. Some clones in this sample may be carry-over from other donors' samples. The specimen sequenced was naive CD8+ T cells from PBMCs.

CDR3 DNA: TGTGCCAGCAGCCAAGATTTTCTGGAGACCCTCTCTCGGGACGAGCAGTACTTC. This sequence encodes CASSQDFLETLSRDEQYF. V usage is TRBV4-2 and J usage is TRBJ2-7; D gene ambiguous. The CDR3 loop spans 18 amino acids. Looked up from germline, CDR1 is LGHNA and CDR2 is YNFKEQ. Trimming pared 0 bases from V and 5 bases from J, leaving 23 bases between.